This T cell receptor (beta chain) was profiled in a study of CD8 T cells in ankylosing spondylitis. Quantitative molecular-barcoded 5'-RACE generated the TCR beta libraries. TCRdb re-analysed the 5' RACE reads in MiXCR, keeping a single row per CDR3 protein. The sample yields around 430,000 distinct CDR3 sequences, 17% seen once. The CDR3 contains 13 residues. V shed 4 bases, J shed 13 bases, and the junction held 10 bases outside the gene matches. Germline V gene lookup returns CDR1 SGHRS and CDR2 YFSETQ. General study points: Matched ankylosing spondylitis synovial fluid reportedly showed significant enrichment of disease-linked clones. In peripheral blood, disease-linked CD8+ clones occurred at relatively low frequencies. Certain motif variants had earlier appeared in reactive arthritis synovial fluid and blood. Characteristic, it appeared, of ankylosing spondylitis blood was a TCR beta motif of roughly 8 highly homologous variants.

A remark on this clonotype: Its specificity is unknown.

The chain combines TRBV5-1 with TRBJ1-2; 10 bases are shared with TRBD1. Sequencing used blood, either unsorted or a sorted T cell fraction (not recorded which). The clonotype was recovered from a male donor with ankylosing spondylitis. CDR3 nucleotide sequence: TGCGCCAGCAGCACCGGGACAGGGGAACTGGGCACCTTC. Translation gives CASSTGTGELGTF.